This TCR beta chain was profiled in a study of blood T cell repertoires in COVID-19. The CDR3 loop spans 14 amino acids. CDR1 and CDR2 (germline): MDHEN, SYDVKM. With 6 bases removed from V and 7 bases from J, the gap between germline ends came to 13 bases. The repertoire was sequenced with immunoSEQ multiplex PCR; TCRdb's copy has only in-frame clones and lacks some. The sample comprises approximately 290,000 clones, roughly 90% of which are singletons, and roughly 0.8% rests with the top ten. This sequence originates from a man younger than 40 with acute or convalescent COVID-19. V usage is TRBV28 and J usage is TRBJ2-6, with D perhaps matching TRBD1 (5 bases). Sequencing was done on a sample of peripheral blood. In DNA form, the CDR3 reads TGTGCCAGCAGCCCAACCAGGGCAGCCAACGTCCTGACTTTC. Translated: CASSPTRAANVLTF.